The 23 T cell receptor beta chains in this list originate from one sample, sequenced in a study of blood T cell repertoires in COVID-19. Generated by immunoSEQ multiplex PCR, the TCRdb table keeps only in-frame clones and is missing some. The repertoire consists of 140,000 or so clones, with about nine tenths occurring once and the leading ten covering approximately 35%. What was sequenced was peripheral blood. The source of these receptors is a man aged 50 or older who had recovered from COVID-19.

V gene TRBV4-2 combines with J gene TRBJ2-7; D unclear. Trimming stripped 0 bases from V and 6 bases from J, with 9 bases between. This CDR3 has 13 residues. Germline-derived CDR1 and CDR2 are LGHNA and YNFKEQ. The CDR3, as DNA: TGTGCCAGCAGCCAAGAATCGCGTTCCGAGCAGTACTTC. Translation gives CASSQESRSEQYF.

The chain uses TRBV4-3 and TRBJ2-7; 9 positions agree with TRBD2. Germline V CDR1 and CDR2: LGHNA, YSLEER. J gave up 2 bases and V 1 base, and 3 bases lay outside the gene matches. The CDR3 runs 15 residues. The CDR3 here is CASSQVLAGTYEQYF. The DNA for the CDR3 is TGCGCCAGCAGCCAAGTTCTAGCGGGAACCTACGAGCAGTACTTC.

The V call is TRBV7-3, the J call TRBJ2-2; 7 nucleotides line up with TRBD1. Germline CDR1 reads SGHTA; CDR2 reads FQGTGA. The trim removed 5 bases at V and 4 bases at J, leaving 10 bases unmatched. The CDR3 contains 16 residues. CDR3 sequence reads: CASSPYRGRTTGELFF. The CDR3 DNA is TGTGCCAGCAGCCCCTACAGGGGTCGTACCACCGGGGAGCTGTTTTTT.

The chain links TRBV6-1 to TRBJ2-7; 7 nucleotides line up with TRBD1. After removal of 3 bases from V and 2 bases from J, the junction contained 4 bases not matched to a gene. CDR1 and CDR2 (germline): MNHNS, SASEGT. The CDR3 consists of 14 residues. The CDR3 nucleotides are TGTGCCAGCAGTGATCACAGGGGAGCCTACGAGCAGTACTTC. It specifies CASSDHRGAYEQYF.

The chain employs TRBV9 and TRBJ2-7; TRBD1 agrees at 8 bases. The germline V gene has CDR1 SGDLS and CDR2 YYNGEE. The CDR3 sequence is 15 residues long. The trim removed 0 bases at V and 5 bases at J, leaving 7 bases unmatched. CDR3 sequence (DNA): TGTGCCAGCAGCGTAGCAGGGACAGGCGGCAACGAGCAGTACTTC. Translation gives CASSVAGTGGNEQYF.

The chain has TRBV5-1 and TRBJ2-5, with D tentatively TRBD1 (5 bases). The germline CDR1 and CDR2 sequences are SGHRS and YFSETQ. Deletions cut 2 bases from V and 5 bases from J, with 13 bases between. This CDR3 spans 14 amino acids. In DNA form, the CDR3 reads TGCGCCAGCAGCTTTATACCCAGGGTCGAGACCCAGTACTTC. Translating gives CASSFIPRVETQYF. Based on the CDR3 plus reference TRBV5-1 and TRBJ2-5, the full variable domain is KAGVTQTPRYLIKTRGQQVTLSCSPISGHRSVSWYQQTPGQGLQFLFEYFSETQRNKGNFPGRFSGRQFSNSRSEMNVSTLELGDSALYLCASSFIPRVETQYFGPGTRLLVL.

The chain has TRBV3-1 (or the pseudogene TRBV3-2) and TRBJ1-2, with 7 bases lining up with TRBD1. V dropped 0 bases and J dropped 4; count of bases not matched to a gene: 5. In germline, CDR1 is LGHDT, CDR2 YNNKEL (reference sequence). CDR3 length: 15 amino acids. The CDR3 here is CASSQDRGISYGYTF. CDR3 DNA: TGTGCCAGCAGCCAAGACAGGGGGATTAGCTATGGCTACACCTTC.

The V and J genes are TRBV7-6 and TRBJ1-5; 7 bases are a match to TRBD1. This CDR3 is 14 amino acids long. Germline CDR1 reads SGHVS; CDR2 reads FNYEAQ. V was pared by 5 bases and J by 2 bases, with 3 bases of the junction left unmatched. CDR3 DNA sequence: TGTGCCAGCAGCCCCGGACAGGGCAATCAGCCCCAGCATTTT. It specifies CASSPGQGNQPQHF.

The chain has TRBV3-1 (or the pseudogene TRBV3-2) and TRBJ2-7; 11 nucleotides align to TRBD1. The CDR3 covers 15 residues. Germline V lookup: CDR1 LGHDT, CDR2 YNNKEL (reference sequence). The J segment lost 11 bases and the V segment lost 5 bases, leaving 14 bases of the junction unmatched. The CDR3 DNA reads TGTGCCAGCAGCTTTTGGGACAGGGGGGTTTCTTGGAAGTACTTC. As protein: CASSFWDRGVSWKYF.

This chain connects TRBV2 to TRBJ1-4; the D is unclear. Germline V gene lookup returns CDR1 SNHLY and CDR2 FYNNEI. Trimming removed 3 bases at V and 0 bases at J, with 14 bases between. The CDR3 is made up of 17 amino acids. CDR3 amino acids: CASSDISETPTNEKLFF. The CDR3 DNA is TGTGCCAGCAGTGATATCTCAGAAACACCAACTAATGAAAAACTGTTTTTT.

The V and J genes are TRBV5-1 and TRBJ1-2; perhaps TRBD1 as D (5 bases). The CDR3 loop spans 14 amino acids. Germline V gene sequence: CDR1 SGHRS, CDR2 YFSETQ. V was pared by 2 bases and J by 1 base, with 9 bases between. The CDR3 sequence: CASSFTGDNYGYTF. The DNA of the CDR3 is TGCGCCAGCAGCTTTACAGGAGATAACTATGGCTACACCTTC.

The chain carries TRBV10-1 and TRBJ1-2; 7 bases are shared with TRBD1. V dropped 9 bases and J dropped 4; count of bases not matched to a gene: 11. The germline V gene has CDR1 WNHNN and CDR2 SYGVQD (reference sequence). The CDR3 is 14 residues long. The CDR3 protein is CARRGRISTYGYTF. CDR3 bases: TGCGCCAGGAGGGGGCGGATAAGTACCTATGGCTACACCTTC.

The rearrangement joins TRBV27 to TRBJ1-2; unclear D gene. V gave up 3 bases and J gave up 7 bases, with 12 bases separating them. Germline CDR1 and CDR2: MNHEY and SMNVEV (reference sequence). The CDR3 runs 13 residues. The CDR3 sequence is CASSFRGGGGYTF. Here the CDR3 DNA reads TGTGCCAGCAGTTTTCGAGGTGGAGGTGGCTACACCTTC.

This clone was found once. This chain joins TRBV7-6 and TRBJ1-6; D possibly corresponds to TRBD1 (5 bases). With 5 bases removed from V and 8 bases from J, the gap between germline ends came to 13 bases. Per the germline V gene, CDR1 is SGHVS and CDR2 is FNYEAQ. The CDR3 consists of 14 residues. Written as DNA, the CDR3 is TGTGCCAGCAGCGGGGGGTTCCTTGATTCACCCCTCCACTTT. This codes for CASSGGFLDSPLHF. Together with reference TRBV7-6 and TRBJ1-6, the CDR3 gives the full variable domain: GAGVSQSPRYKVTKRGQDVALRCDPISGHVSLYWYRQALGQGPEFLTYFNYEAQQDKSGLPNDRFSAERPEGSISTLTIQRTEQRDSAMYRCASSGGFLDSPLHFGNGTRLTVT.

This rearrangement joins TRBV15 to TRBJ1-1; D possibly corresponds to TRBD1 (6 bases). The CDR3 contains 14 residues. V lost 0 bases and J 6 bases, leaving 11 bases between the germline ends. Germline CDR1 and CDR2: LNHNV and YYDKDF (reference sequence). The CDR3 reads CATSRDRGVAEAFF. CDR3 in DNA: TGTGCCACCAGCAGAGACAGGGGAGTCGCTGAAGCTTTCTTT.

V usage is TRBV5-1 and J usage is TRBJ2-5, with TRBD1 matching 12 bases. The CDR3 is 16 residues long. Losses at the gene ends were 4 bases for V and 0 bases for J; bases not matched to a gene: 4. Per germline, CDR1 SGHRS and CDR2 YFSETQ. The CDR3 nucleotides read TGCGCCAGCAGCGGCGGGACAGGGGGCTACCAAGAGACCCAGTACTTC. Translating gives CASSGGTGGYQETQYF.

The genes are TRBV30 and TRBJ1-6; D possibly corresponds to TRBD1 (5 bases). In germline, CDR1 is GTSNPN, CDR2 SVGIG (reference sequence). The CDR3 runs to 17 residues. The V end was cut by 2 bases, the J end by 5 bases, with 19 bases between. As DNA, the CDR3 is TGTGCCTGGAGTCCAACGTACAACCGACAGAATAATTCACCCCTCCACTTT. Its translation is CAWSPTYNRQNNSPLHF.

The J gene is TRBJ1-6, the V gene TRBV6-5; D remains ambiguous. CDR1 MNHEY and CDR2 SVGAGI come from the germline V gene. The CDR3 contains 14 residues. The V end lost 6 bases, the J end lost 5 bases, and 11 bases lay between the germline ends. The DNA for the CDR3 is TGTGCCAGCAGCAACAACCATCATAATTCACCCCTCCACTTT. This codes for CASSNNHHNSPLHF.

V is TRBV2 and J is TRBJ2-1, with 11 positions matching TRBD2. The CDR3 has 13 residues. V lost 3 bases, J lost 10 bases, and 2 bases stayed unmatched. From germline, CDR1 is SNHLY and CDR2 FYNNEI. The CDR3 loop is CASSDTSGGEQFF. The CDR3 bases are TGTGCCAGCAGTGACACTAGCGGGGGAGAGCAGTTCTTC.

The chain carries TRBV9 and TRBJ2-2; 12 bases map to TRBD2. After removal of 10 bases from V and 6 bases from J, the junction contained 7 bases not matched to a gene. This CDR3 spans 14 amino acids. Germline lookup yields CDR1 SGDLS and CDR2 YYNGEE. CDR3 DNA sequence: TGTGCCGGCTCTAGCGGGGGGGCCCCCGGGGAGCTGTTTTTT. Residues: CAGSSGGAPGELFF.

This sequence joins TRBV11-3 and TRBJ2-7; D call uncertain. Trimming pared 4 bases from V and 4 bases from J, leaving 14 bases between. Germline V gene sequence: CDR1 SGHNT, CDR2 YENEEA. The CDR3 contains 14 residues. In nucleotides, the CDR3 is TGTGCCAGCAGCTCATCCTCACAAATTTACGAGCAGTACTTC. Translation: CASSSSSQIYEQYF.

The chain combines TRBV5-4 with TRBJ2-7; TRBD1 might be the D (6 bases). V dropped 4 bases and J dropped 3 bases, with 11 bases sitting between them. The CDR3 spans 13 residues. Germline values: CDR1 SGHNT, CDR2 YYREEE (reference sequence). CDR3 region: CASSHMDSYEQYF. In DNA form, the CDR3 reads TGTGCCAGCAGCCACATGGACAGCTACGAGCAGTACTTC.

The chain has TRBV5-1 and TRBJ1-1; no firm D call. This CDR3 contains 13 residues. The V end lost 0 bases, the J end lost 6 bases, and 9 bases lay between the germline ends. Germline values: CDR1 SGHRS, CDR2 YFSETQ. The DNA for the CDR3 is TGCGCCAGCAGCTTGGGAGGGTACCCTGAAGCTTTCTTT. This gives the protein CASSLGGYPEAFF.